This paragraph reports one T cell receptor beta chain. Its antigen remains unknown. Coverage ceases 3 residues before the CDR3 finishes, and the germline J gene fills in the end. This table comes from immunoSEQ multiplex PCR, and its TCRdb copy is limited to in-frame clones, with some not included. The record shows over 30,000 clones for this sample, with no singletons present. The data stem from a study of T cell clonality in common variable immunodeficiency. Heparinized whole blood, 5 to 8 ml, came from each donor. Findings and caveats of the study: Compared with controls, CVID subjects had fewer shared TCRbeta clones. In common variable immunodeficiency, TCR beta chains reportedly carried fewer deletions and N-nucleotide insertions. CVID patient heterogeneity limited repertoire-clinical complication correlations.

Germline V CDR1 and CDR2: SGHAT, FQNNGV. The CDR3 contains 15 residues. V was pared by 1 base and J by 6 bases, with 6 bases of the junction left unmatched. The TCR sequence derives from a human donor with common variable immunodeficiency. Sequencing was done on a sample of peripheral blood mononuclear cells. V gene TRBV11-2 combines with J gene TRBJ2-7, with 10 bases lining up with TRBD2. The CDR3 sequence is CASSLVPSGSGEQYF. The sequenced CDR3 bases are TGTGCCAGCAGCTTAGTTCCTAGCGGGAGTGGCGAG.